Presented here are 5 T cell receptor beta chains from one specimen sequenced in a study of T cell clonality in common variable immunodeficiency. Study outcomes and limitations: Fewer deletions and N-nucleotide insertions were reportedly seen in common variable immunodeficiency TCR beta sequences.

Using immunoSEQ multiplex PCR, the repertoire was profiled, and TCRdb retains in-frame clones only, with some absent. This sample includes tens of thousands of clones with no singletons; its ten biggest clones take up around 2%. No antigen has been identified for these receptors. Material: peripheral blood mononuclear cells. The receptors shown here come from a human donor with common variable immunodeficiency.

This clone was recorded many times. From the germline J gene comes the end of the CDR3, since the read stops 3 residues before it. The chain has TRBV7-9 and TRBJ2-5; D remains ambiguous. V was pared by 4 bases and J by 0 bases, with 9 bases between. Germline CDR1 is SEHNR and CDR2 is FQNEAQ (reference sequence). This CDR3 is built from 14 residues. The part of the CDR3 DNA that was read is TGTGCCAGCAGCTCCTATAAATACCAAGAGACC. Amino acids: CASSSYKYQET. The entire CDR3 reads CASSSYKYQETQYF.

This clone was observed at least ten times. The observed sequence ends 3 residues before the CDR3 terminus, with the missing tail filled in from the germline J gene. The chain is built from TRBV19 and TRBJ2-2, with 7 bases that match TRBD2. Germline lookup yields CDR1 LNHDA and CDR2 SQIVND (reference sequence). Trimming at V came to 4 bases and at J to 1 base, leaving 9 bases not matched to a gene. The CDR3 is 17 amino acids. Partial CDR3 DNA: TGTGCCAGTAGTACACGGAGTAGCGGGTTGAACACCGGGGAG. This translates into CASSTRSSGLNTGE. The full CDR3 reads CASSTRSSGLNTGELFF. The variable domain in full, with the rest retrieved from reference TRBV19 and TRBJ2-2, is DGGITQSPKYLFRKEGQNVTLSCEQNLNHDAMYWYRQDPGQGLRLIYYSQIVNDFQKGDIAEGYSVSREKKESFPLTVTSAQKNPTAFYLCASSTRSSGLNTGELFFGEGSRLTVL.

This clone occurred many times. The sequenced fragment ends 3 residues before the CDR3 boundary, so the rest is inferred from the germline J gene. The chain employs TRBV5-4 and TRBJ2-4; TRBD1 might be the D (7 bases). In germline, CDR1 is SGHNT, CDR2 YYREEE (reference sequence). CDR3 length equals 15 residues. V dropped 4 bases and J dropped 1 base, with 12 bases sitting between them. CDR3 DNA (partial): TGTGCCAGCAGCGGCAGGGGGGTTGCCAAAAACATT. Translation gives CASSGRGVAKNI. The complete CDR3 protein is CASSGRGVAKNIQYF.

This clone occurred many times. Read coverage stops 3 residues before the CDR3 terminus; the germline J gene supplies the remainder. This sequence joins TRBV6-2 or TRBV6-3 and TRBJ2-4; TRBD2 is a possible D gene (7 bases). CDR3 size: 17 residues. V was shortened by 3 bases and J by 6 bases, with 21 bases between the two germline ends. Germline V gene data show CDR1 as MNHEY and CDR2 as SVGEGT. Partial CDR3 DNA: TGTGCCAGCAGTTATTCGGCCGGCGGGGGCATGGGAAACATT. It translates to CASSYSAGGGMGNI. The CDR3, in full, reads CASSYSAGGGMGNIQYF.

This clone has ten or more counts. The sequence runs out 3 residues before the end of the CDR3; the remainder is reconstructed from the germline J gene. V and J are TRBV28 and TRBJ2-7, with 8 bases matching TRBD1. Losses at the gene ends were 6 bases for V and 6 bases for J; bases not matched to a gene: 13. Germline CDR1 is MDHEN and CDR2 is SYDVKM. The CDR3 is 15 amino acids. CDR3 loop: CASSTGTGLVSEQYF. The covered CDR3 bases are TGTGCCAGCAGCACCGGGACAGGCCTAGTCTCCGAG.